The 26 T cell receptor beta chains listed next were all sequenced from one sample in a study of cytomegalovirus exposure and HLA in healthy donors. In the PCR, 60 Vbeta and 13 Jbeta primers were used. Profiled with immunoSEQ multiplex PCR; TCRdb holds only in-frame clones, not every one. This table holds roughly 100,000 clones, 76% found once. The sequenced material came from PBMCs. The source of these receptors is a man aged 40-50 years in good health and CMV-seronegative.

This chain connects TRBV6-5 to TRBJ2-5; 7 positions match TRBD2. This CDR3 region has 15 residues. The germline V gene has CDR1 MNHEY and CDR2 SVGAGI. V trimming: 2 bases; J trimming: 3 bases; junction bases outside the gene matches: 6. The CDR3 region is CASSYLGAGEETQYF. The CDR3 nucleotides are TGTGCCAGCAGTTACCTTGGGGCGGGAGAAGAGACCCAGTACTTC.

The chain is built from TRBV4-1 and TRBJ2-7, with 10 positions matching TRBD2. The CDR3 sequence is 15 residues long. Germline V gene lookup returns CDR1 MGHRA and CDR2 YSYEKL. V dropped 3 bases and J dropped 4; count of bases not matched to a gene: 6. CDR3 nucleotide sequence: TGCGCCAGCAGCCACGGACTAGCGGATGAATACGAGCAGTACTTC. Encoded protein: CASSHGLADEYEQYF.

The chain is built from TRBV2 and TRBJ2-1; 7 nucleotides agree with TRBD2. This CDR3 has 14 residues. V shed 7 bases, J shed 7 bases, and the junction held 10 bases outside the gene matches. The germline gives CDR1 SNHLY, CDR2 FYNNEI. CDR3 sequence: CASIGIAGTNEQFF. CDR3 coding DNA: TGTGCCAGCATTGGGATAGCGGGCACGAATGAGCAGTTCTTC. The complete variable domain, with remaining parts taken from reference TRBV2 and TRBJ2-1, reads EPEVTQTPSHQVTQMGQEVILRCVPISNHLYFYWYRQILGQKVEFLVSFYNNEISEKSEIFDDQFSVERPDGSNFTLKIRSTKLEDSAMYFCASIGIAGTNEQFFGPGTRLTVL.

This clone has just a few counts. The V call is TRBV6-1, the J call TRBJ2-2; tentative D call: TRBD2 (6 bases). The CDR3 spans 16 residues. Germline V gene data show CDR1 as MNHNS and CDR2 as SASEGT. Trimming cost V 2 bases and J 2 bases, with 12 bases left between them. The CDR3 DNA is TGTGCCAGCAGTGAATTGGGGGGAGCTAACACCGGGGAGCTGTTTTTT. Protein sequence: CASSELGGANTGELFF.

This chain connects TRBV6-5 to TRBJ1-1; D uncertain. The germline V gene encodes CDR1 MNHEY and CDR2 SVGAGI. CDR3 length: 14 residues. The ends were cut back, 0 bases at V and 4 bases at J, with 9 bases in the middle. The CDR3 loop reads CASSYSTFGTEAFF. CDR3 nucleotides: TGTGCCAGCAGTTACTCGACTTTTGGCACTGAAGCTTTCTTT.

The rearrangement links TRBV29-1 to TRBJ2-7, with D unresolved. The germline CDR1 and CDR2 sequences are SQVTM and ANQGSEA. The CDR3 has 12 residues. Trimming stripped 3 bases from V and 4 bases from J, with 10 bases between. This CDR3 reads CSVDGVGYEQYF. The CDR3, as DNA: TGCAGCGTTGATGGAGTAGGTTACGAGCAGTACTTC.

This clone was detected a few times. The chain uses TRBV7-6 and TRBJ2-7; D is ambiguous. CDR3 length equals 13 residues. Trimming removed 0 bases from V and 3 bases from J, with 6 bases in between. CDR1 and CDR2 (germline): SGHVS, FNYEAQ. The CDR3 region has the DNA TGTGCCAGCAGCTTAGCTGCAGACTACGAGCAGTACTTC. This gives the protein CASSLAADYEQYF.

The chain is built from TRBV20-1 and TRBJ1-2; 7 bases map to TRBD1. The CDR3 covers 11 residues. CDR1 DFQATT and CDR2 SNEGSKA come from the germline V gene (reference sequence). Trimming at V came to 3 bases and at J to 8 bases, leaving 3 bases not matched to a gene. CDR3 region: CSARGTAGYTF. CDR3 nucleotides: TGCAGTGCTAGGGGGACAGCAGGCTACACCTTC.

Comment on this clone: At one end, the junction sequence differs from germline, possibly due to a read error. The chain joins TRBV7-9 to TRBJ2-5, with TRBD2 as a possible D gene (6 bases). Germline lookup yields CDR1 SEHNR and CDR2 FQNEAQ (reference sequence). The CDR3 spans 13 residues. CDR3 in DNA: TGTTCCAGCGCGGGGCCTATGGGGGAGACCCAGTACTTC. Amino acids: CSSAGPMGETQYF.

This clone has just one count. This rearrangement joins TRBV2 to TRBJ1-1; D is possibly TRBD1 (6 bases). V gave up 7 bases and J gave up 3 bases, with 12 bases separating them. In germline, CDR1 is SNHLY, CDR2 FYNNEI. The CDR3 covers 13 residues. CDR3 coding DNA: TGTGCCAGCAACGGACAGCCATACACTGAAGCTTTCTTT. Translation gives CASNGQPYTEAFF.

The rearrangement uses TRBV30 and TRBJ1-6; D remains unclear. Trimming left V 1 base short and J 14 bases short, with 15 bases between. Germline CDR1 and CDR2: GTSNPN and SVGIG (reference sequence). The CDR3 extends over 13 amino acids. The CDR3 loop reads CAWSGGGAQSLHF. The CDR3 DNA reads TGTGCCTGGAGTGGTGGAGGTGCGCAATCCCTCCACTTT.

The rearrangement links TRBV2 to TRBJ2-3; no clear D gene. CDR1 is SNHLY, CDR2 FYNNEI, per germline. Trimming pared 4 bases from V and 4 bases from J, leaving 15 bases between. The CDR3 extends over 15 amino acids. CDR3 sequence (DNA): TGTGCCAGCAGTGGAAGTTTAGTATTTCCAGATACGCAGTATTTT. Its protein is CASSGSLVFPDTQYF.

The rearrangement uses TRBV29-1 and TRBJ2-1; 11 bases match TRBD2. The CDR3 runs 15 residues. CDR1 and CDR2 (germline): SQVTM, ANQGSEA. V trimming: 6 bases; J trimming: 3 bases; junction bases outside the gene matches: 7. The CDR3 here is CSVAPGLAVYNEQFF. Written as DNA, the CDR3 is TGCAGCGTCGCGCCGGGACTAGCGGTCTACAATGAGCAGTTCTTC.

This clone appeared a few times. V usage is TRBV27 and J usage is TRBJ1-6; D gene ambiguous. The V end was cut by 6 bases, the J end by 4 bases, with 25 bases between. The CDR3 is made up of 19 amino acids. The germline V gene encodes CDR1 MNHEY and CDR2 SMNVEV (reference sequence). The CDR3 DNA sequence: TGTGCCAGCAGAGCTCAGGCCAAAGCCCTTATAAGTTATAATTCACCCCTCCACTTT. This sequence encodes CASRAQAKALISYNSPLHF.

This chain joins TRBV11-2 and TRBJ1-4; possibly TRBD1 for D (6 bases). The V gene lost 0 bases and the J gene lost 7 bases, with 12 bases spanning the gap. The CDR3 is 15 residues long. CDR1 is SGHAT and CDR2 is FQNNGV in the germline V gene. This chain's CDR3 is CASSLEGARGEKLFF. The CDR3 bases are TGTGCCAGCAGCTTAGAGGGGGCTCGGGGTGAAAAACTGTTTTTT.

The chain links TRBV30 to TRBJ2-1; possibly TRBD1 for D (6 bases). V shed 4 bases and J shed 3 bases, with 10 bases lying between them. This CDR3 region has 13 residues. Germline V gene sequence: CDR1 GTSNPN, CDR2 SVGIG (reference sequence). This CDR3 is CAWTRQVYNEQFF. DNA of the CDR3: TGTGCCTGGACGAGACAGGTCTACAATGAGCAGTTCTTC.

This clone occurred once. This chain uses TRBV27 with TRBJ1-1; D gene ambiguous. This CDR3 region has 16 residues. V was trimmed by 6 bases and J by 5 bases, leaving 22 bases between them. Germline CDR1 MNHEY, CDR2 SMNVEV (reference sequence). The CDR3 reads CASSRPGLGRETEAFF. CDR3 DNA: TGTGCCAGCAGCCGCCCGGGGTTGGGGAGAGAAACTGAAGCTTTCTTT.

The V call is TRBV7-6, the J call TRBJ1-4, with TRBD1 matching 8 bases. Germline V CDR1 and CDR2: SGHVS, FNYEAQ. CDR3 length: 15 residues. After removal of 5 bases from V and 4 bases from J, the junction contained 6 bases not matched to a gene. The CDR3 nucleotides read TGTGCCAGCAGCGGGGGACAGGTTCTTAATGAAAAACTGTTTTTT. Translation gives CASSGGQVLNEKLFF.

In this sample, this clone turned up a few times. V and J are TRBV19 and TRBJ1-3; TRBD1 is a possible D gene (5 bases). V shed 5 bases and J shed 1 base, with 9 bases lying between them. This CDR3 region has 14 residues. Per germline, CDR1 LNHDA and CDR2 SQIVND (reference sequence). CDR3 coding DNA: TGTGCCAGTAGTGATGGGGCTTCTGGAAACACCATATATTTT. It encodes CASSDGASGNTIYF.

The rearrangement links TRBV27 to TRBJ2-4; 7 bases agree with TRBD2. This CDR3 region has 15 residues. J lost 3 bases, V lost 4 bases, and 6 bases had no gene match. Germline assignment: CDR1 MNHEY and CDR2 SMNVEV (reference sequence). The CDR3 DNA reads as TGTGCCAGCAGTTGGCGGGGCGGGGGCAAAAACATTCAGTACTTC. As protein: CASSWRGGGKNIQYF.

The chain links TRBV19 to TRBJ2-2; 7 nucleotides match TRBD2. The junction had 9 bases not matched to a gene; V was cut back by 9 bases and J by 5 bases. CDR1 LNHDA and CDR2 SQIVND come from the germline V gene (reference sequence). The CDR3 consists of 14 residues. In DNA form, the CDR3 reads TGTGCCAGCTCCGAGCGGGAATGGACCGGGGAGCTGTTTTTT. Translated, it gives CASSEREWTGELFF.

The chain is built from TRBV19 and TRBJ1-5; maybe TRBD1 (6 bases). The CDR3 covers 14 residues. Germline CDR1 is LNHDA and CDR2 is SQIVND (reference sequence). Trimming stripped 6 bases from V and 0 bases from J, with 9 bases between. CDR3: CASSGQISNQPQHF. In nucleotides, the CDR3 is TGTGCCAGTAGCGGACAGATTAGCAATCAGCCCCAGCATTTT.

The chain uses TRBV7-2 and TRBJ1-1; no definite D call. The CDR3 loop spans 15 amino acids. From germline, CDR1 is SGHTA and CDR2 FQGNSA. V was clipped by 7 bases and J by 3 bases, with 18 bases between them. In nucleotides, the CDR3 is TGTGCCAGCAACGTTTTACTGGGAGGGCACACTGAAGCTTTCTTT. Its translation is CASNVLLGGHTEAFF.

V gene TRBV5-1 combines with J gene TRBJ2-2; 9 nucleotides agree with TRBD2. The CDR3 extends over 18 amino acids. CDR1 is SGHRS and CDR2 is YFSETQ in the germline V gene. The trim removed 1 base at V and 5 bases at J, leaving 12 bases unmatched. The CDR3 nucleotides are TGCGCCAGCAGCTTGAGAGCTAGCGGGGCCGTCGGTACCGGGGAGCTGTTTTTT. Encoded protein: CASSLRASGAVGTGELFF.

This clone was seen only once. The CDR3 sequence is CASGFAGARRYGYTF. CDR3 DNA: TGTGCCAGTGGTTTTGCGGGGGCCCGAAGATATGGCTACACCTTC. The rearrangement uses TRBV19 and TRBJ1-2; perhaps TRBD1 as D (6 bases). Germline CDR1 and CDR2: LNHDA and SQIVND (reference sequence). This CDR3 is 15 amino acids long. Trimming left V 8 bases short and J 5 bases short, with 21 bases between.

The gene calls are TRBV25-1 and TRBJ2-1, with TRBD2 as a possible D gene (5 bases). Trimming pared 4 bases from V and 6 bases from J, leaving 13 bases between. Germline V gene lookup returns CDR1 MGHDK and CDR2 SYGVNS. This CDR3 comprises 14 residues. The CDR3 is CASSGERYSNEQFF. DNA of the CDR3: TGTGCCAGCAGTGGGGAGCGGTACTCCAATGAGCAGTTCTTC.